Presented here are 3 T cell receptor beta chains from one specimen sequenced in a study of T cells after yellow fever vaccination. From the 5' RACE reads, TCRdb called clonotypes with MiXCR, one entry per CDR3 protein. Here the sample spans some 260,000 distinct CDR3 sequences, 5.2% being singletons. The material sequenced was CD4+ T cells sorted from PBMCs, taken on the day of the yellow fever booster vaccination. The receptors derive from a young man who received the YFV17D yellow fever vaccine.

The chain carries TRBV7-2 and TRBJ1-1; unclear D gene. The germline V gene encodes CDR1 SGHTA and CDR2 FQGNSA. V lost 5 bases and J 1 base, leaving 17 bases between the germline ends. This CDR3 is built from 16 residues. The CDR3: CASSRVTISPNTEAFF. The CDR3 coding sequence is TGTGCCAGCAGCCGTGTGACAATTTCCCCGAACACTGAAGCTTTCTTT.

The chain has TRBV7-3 and TRBJ2-1; possible D gene TRBD1, 5 bases. The germline CDR1 and CDR2 sequences are SGHTA and FQGTGA. V lost 5 bases and J lost 4, with 12 bases in between. The CDR3 is 14 amino acids. DNA of the CDR3: TGTGCCAGCAGCGCGACAGATCTATACAATGAGCAGTTCTTC. Residues: CASSATDLYNEQFF.

The chain uses TRBV20-1 and TRBJ2-1; D unresolved. The CDR3 runs 11 residues. Looked up from germline, CDR1 is DFQATT and CDR2 is SNEGSKA (reference sequence). The germline V and J ends were trimmed by 4 bases and 7 bases, with 8 bases remaining between them. In DNA, the CDR3 is TGCAGTGCTATCGGCGGAAATGAGCAGTTCTTC. Translated: CSAIGGNEQFF.